This TCR beta chain was captured in a study of HIV-infected children after antiretroviral therapy interruption. At the level of the study: Weeks 0, 12, interruption end (24 or 48), and about 3 years post-study gave interruption-arm samples. In continuous treatment, analyzed samples were from weeks 0, 48 and 150.

Trimming removed 5 bases at V and 6 bases at J, with 20 bases between. CDR3 length: 16 amino acids. Stated treatment: PENTA 11 planned treatment interruption arm or continuous ART arm. Naive CD4+ CD45RA+ CD45RO- T cells were sorted from thawed PBMCs. The sample holds many counts of this clonotype. A 3' RACE protocol on RNA, with unique molecular identifiers, produced the TCR library. MiXCR, run by TCRdb on the 3' RACE reads, gives a single entry per CDR3 protein. The table has approximately 95,000 distinct CDR3 sequences, around 6.9% seen once. The material sequenced was CD45RA+ CD4+ T cells from PBMCs, pooled from several time points, taken from a donor given antiretroviral therapy, either interrupted or continuous. Subset meaning: naive CD4+ CD45RA+ CD45RO- T cells. This chain joins TRBV12-3 or TRBV12-4 and TRBJ2-1; D gene uncertain. The clonotype was recovered from a pool of human donors with HIV. CDR3 sequence (DNA): TGTGCCAGCAGTAAAGTCCGGGTGCCGAGGTCCAATGAGCAGTTCTTC. Translated: CASSKVRVPRSNEQFF.